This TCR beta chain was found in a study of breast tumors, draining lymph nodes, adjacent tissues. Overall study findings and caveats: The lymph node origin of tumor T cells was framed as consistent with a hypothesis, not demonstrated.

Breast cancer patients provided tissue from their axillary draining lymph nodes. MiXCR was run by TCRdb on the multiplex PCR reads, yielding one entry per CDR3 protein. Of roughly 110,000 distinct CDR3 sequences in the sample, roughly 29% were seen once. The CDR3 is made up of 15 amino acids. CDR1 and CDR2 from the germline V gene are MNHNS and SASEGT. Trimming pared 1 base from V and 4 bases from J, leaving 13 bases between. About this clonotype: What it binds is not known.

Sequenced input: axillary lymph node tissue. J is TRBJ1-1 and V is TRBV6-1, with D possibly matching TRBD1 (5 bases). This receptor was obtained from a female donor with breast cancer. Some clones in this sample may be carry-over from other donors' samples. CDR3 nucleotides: TGTGCCAGCAGTGAAGGGCTTCGGGGGGTCACTGAAGCTTTCTTT. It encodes CASSEGLRGVTEAFF.